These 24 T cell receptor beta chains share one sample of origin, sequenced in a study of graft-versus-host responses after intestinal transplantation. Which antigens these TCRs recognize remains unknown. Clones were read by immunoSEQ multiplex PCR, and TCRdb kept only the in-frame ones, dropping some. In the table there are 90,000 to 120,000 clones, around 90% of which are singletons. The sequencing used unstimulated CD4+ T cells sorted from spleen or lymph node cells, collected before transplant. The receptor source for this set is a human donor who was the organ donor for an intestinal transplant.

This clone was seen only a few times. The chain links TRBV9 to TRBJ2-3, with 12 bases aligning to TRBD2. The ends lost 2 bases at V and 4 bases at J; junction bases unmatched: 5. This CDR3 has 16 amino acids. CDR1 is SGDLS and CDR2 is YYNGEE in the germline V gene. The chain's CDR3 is CASSVDPSGGADTQYF. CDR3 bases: TGTGCCAGCAGCGTCGATCCTAGCGGGGGGGCAGATACGCAGTATTTT.

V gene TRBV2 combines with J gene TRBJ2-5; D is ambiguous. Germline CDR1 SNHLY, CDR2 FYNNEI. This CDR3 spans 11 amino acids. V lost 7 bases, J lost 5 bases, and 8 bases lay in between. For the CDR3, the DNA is TGTGCCAGCATGGCGTCGGAGACCCAGTACTTC. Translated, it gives CASMASETQYF.

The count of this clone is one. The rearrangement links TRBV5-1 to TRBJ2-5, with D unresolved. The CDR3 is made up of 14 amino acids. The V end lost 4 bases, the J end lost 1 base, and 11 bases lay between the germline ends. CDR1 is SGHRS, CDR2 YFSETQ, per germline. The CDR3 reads CASSLAQLQETQYF. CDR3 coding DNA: TGCGCCAGCAGCCTTGCACAGCTCCAAGAGACCCAGTACTTC.

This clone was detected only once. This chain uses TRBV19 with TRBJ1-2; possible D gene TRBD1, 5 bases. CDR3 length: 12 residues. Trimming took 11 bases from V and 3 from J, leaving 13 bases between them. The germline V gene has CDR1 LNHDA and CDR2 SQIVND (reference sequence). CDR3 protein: CAASPRDYGYTF. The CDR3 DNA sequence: TGTGCCGCCAGCCCCAGGGACTATGGCTACACCTTC. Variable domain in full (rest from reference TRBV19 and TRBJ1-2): DGGITQSPKYLFRKEGQNVTLSCEQNLNHDAMYWYRQDPGQGLRLIYYSQIVNDFQKGDIAEGYSVSREKKESFPLTVTSAQKNPTAFYLCAASPRDYGYTFGSGTRLTVV.

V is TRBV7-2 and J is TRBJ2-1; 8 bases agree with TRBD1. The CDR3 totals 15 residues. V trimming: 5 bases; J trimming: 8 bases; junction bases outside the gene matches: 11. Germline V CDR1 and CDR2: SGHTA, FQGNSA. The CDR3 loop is CASSAQGGGVYEQFF. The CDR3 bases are TGTGCCAGCAGCGCACAGGGGGGAGGAGTCTATGAGCAGTTCTTC.

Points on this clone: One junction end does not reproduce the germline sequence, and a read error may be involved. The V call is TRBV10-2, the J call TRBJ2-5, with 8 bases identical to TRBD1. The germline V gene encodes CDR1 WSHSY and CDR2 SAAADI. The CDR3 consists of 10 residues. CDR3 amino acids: CASTRTGGNF. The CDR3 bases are TGCGCCAGCACCAGAACAGGGGGGAACTTC.

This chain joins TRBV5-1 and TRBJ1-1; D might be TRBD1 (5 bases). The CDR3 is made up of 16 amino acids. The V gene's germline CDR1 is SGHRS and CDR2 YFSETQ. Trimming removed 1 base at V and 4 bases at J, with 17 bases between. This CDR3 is CASSLWQGSRGTEAFF. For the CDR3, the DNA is TGCGCCAGCAGCTTGTGGCAGGGTTCCAGAGGCACTGAAGCTTTCTTT.

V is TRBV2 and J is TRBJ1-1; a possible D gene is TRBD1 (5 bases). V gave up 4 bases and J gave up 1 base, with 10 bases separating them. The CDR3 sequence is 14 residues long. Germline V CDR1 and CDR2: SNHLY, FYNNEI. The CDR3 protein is CASSAWGGNTEAFF. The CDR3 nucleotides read TGTGCCAGCAGTGCCTGGGGCGGGAACACTGAAGCTTTCTTT.

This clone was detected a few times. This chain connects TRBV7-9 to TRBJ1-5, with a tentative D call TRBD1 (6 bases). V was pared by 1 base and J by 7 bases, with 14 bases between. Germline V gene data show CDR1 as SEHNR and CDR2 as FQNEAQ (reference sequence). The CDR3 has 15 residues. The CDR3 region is CASSLDYRDTQPQHF. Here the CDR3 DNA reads TGTGCCAGCAGCTTAGATTACAGGGACACGCAGCCCCAGCATTTT. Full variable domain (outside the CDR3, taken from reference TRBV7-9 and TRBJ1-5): DTGVSQNPRHKITKRGQNVTFRCDPISEHNRLYWYRQTLGQGPEFLTYFQNEAQLEKSRLLSDRFSAERPKGSFSTLEIQRTEQGDSAMYLCASSLDYRDTQPQHFGDGTRLSIL.

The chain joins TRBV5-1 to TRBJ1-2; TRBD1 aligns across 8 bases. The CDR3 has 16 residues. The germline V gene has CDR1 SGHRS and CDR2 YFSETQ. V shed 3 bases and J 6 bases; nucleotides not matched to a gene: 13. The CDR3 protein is CASSSGEIRGPDGYTF. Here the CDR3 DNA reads TGCGCCAGCAGCTCCGGCGAAATCAGGGGGCCCGATGGCTACACCTTC.

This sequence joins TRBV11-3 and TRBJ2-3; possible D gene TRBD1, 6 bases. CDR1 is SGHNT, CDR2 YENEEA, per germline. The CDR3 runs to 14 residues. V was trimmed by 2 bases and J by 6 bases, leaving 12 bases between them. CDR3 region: CASSLSPGDDTQYF. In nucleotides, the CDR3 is TGTGCCAGCAGCTTAAGCCCAGGGGATGATACGCAGTATTTT.

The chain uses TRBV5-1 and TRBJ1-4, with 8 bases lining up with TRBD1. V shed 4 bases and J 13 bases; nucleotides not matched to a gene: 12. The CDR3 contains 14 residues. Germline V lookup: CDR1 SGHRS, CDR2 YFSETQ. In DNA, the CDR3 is TGCGCCAGCAGCGAACGACAGGGGAGGGTGAGACTGTTTTTT. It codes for CASSERQGRVRLFF.

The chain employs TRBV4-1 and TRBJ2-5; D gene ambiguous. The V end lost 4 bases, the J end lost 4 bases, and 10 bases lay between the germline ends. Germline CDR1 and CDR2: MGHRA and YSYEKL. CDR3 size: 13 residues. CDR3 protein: CASSLRVRETQYF. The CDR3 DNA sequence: TGCGCCAGCAGCCTAAGGGTACGAGAGACCCAGTACTTC.

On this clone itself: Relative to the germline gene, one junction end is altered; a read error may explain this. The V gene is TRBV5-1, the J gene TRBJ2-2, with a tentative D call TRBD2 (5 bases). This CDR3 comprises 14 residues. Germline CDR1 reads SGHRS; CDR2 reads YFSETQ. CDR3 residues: CASRTQGLTGEPFF. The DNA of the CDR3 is TGCGCCAGCAGGACTCAAGGGTTGACCGGGGAGCCGTTTTTT.

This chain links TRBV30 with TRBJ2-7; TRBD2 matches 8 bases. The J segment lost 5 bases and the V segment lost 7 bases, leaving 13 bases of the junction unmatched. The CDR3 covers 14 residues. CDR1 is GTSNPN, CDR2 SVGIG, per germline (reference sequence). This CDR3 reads CASQIVSGMNEQYF. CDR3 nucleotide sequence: TGTGCCTCGCAAATTGTTAGCGGGATGAACGAGCAGTACTTC.

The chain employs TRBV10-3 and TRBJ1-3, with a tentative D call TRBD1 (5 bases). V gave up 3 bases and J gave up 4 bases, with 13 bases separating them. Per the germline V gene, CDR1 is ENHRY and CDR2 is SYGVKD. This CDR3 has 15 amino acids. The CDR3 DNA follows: TGTGCCATCAGTGACAGGGTTGTATCCGGAAACACCATATATTTT. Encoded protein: CAISDRVVSGNTIYF.

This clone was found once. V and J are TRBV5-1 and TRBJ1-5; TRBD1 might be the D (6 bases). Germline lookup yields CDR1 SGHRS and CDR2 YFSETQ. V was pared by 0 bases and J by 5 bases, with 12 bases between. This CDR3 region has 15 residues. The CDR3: CASSLAPDRYQPQHF. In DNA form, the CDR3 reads TGCGCCAGCAGCTTGGCCCCGGACAGATATCAGCCCCAGCATTTT.

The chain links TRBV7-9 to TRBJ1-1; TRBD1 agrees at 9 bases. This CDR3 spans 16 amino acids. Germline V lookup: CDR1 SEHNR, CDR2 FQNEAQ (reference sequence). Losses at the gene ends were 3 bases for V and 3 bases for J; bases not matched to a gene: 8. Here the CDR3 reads CASSFGTGQGDTEAFF. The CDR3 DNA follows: TGTGCCAGCAGCTTTGGGACAGGGCAAGGGGACACTGAAGCTTTCTTT.

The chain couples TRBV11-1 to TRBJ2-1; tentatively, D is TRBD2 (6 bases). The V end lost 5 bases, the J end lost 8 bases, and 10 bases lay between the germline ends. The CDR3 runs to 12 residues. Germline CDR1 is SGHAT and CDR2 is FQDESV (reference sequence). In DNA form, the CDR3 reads TGTGCCAGCAGCCGTGGAGGGGATGAGCAGTTCTTC. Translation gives CASSRGGDEQFF. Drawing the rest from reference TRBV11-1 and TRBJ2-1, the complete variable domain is EAEVAQSPRYKITEKSQAVAFWCDPISGHATLYWYRQILGQGPELLVQFQDESVVDDSQLPKDRFSAERLKGVDSTLKIQPAELGDSAMYLCASSRGGDEQFFGPGTRLTVL.

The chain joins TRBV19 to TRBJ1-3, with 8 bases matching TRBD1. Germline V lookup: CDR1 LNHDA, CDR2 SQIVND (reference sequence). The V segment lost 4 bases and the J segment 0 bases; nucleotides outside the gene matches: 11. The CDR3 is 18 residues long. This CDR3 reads CASSRNTGQASSGNTIYF. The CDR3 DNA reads TGTGCCAGTAGTAGGAATACGGGACAGGCATCCTCTGGAAACACCATATATTTT.

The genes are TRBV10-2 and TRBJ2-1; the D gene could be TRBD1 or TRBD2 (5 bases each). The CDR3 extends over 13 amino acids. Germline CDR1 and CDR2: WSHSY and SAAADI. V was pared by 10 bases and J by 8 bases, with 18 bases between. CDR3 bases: TGCGCCACCCGGCCGGGTCGGGGCGATGAGCAGTTCTTC. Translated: CATRPGRGDEQFF.

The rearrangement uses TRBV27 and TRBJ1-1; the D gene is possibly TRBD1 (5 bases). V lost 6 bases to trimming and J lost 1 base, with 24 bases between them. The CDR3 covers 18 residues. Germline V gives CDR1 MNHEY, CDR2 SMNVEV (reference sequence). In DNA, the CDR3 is TGTGCCAGCAGCCCCTCGCCCTGGGGCAGGGAGGGGAACACTGAAGCTTTCTTT. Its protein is CASSPSPWGREGNTEAFF.

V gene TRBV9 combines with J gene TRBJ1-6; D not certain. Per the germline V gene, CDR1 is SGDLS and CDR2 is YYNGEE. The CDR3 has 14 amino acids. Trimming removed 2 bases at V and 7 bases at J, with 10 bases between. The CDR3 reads CASSVDPKNSPLHF. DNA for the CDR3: TGTGCCAGCAGCGTGGACCCTAAGAATTCACCCCTCCACTTT.

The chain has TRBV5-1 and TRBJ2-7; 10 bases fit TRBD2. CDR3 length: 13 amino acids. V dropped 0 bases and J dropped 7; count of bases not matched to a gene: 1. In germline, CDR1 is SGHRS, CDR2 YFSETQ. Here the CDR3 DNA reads TGCGCCAGCAGCTTGGAACTAGCGGGAGAGCAGTACTTC. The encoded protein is CASSLELAGEQYF.